The sequence of this T cell receptor (beta chain) was determined in a study of T cell repertoires in cytomegalovirus infection. Each CDR3 protein gets one entry after TCRdb re-called the reads with MiXCR. The data contain about 400,000 distinct CDR3 sequences, about 34% of them singletons. CDR1 is SQVTM and CDR2 is ANQGSEA in the germline V gene. CDR3 length equals 14 residues. Trimming took 0 bases from V and 1 from J, leaving 10 bases between them. This clonotype occurred a few times. What it binds is unknown. This TCR came from a human donor in good health (CMV status not recorded). Some clones in this sample may be carry-over from other donors' samples. This sequence joins TRBV29-1 and TRBJ2-7; TRBD2 is a possible D gene (5 bases). Sequences were derived from cultured PBMCs, sampled from culture after CMV antigen stimulation. This chain's CDR3 is CSVEEGSGSYEQYF. The CDR3, as DNA: TGCAGCGTTGAAGAGGGGTCGGGGTCCTACGAGCAGTACTTC.